Below are 27 T cell receptor beta chains sequenced from a single sample in a study of identical twins. Each CDR3 protein gets one entry after TCRdb re-called the 5' RACE reads with MiXCR. The repertoire holds 200,000 to 300,000 distinct CDR3 sequences, with approximately 10% as singletons. The sequenced sample was memory T cells sorted from blood. These receptors originate from a man in his forties or fifties in good health.

This clonotype has a handful of counts. The chain recombines TRBV7-9 with TRBJ2-1, with TRBD1 identical over 11 bases. The CDR3 spans 17 residues. The V and J ends lost 5 bases and 5 bases, in that order; junction bases with no gene match: 11. The germline V gene has CDR1 SEHNR and CDR2 FQNEAQ (reference sequence). The CDR3: CASSDRVGTGGDNEQFF. The CDR3 DNA reads TGTGCCAGCAGCGATAGAGTAGGGACAGGGGGTGACAATGAGCAGTTCTTC.

This clonotype was recorded many times. This sequence joins TRBV7-6 and TRBJ2-3, with a tentative D call TRBD1 (6 bases). Trimming shortened V by 0 bases and J by 4 bases, and 17 bases separated the two germline ends. CDR3 length: 17 amino acids. Germline V gives CDR1 SGHVS, CDR2 FNYEAQ. CDR3 in DNA: TGTGCCAGCAGCTTAGCGCCACAGGGTACTGGGTCAGATACGCAGTATTTT. It translates to CASSLAPQGTGSDTQYF.

The V gene is TRBV6-1, the J gene TRBJ2-1; TRBD1 aligns across 10 bases. The CDR3 has 15 amino acids. CDR1 and CDR2 (germline): MNHNS, SASEGT. V dropped 7 bases and J dropped 2; count of bases not matched to a gene: 5. The CDR3 sequence is CASTPDRGAYNEQFF. The CDR3 nucleotides read TGTGCCAGCACCCCGGACAGGGGGGCCTACAATGAGCAGTTCTTC.

This clonotype was counted at least ten times. V usage is TRBV5-5 and J usage is TRBJ2-2; D remains ambiguous. V lost 1 base, J lost 7 bases, and 5 bases lay in between. The CDR3 covers 12 residues. Per germline, CDR1 SGHKS and CDR2 YYEKEE (reference sequence). The CDR3 nucleotides are TGTGCCAGCAGCTTGCTTGACGGGGAGCTGTTTTTT. This translates into CASSLLDGELFF.

This clonotype was seen ten or more times. The chain employs TRBV5-1 and TRBJ2-3; D gene unclear. V was clipped by 0 bases and J by 2 bases, with 7 bases between them. CDR3 length: 14 amino acids. CDR1 SGHRS and CDR2 YFSETQ come from the germline V gene. This CDR3 is CASSLGQTTDTQYF. CDR3 sequence (DNA): TGCGCCAGCAGCTTGGGGCAGACCACAGATACGCAGTATTTT.

The CDR3 protein is CASSSAGGNYGYTF. CDR3 DNA: TGTGCCAGCAGTTCAGCAGGCGGAAACTATGGCTACACCTTC. The chain employs TRBV12-3 or TRBV12-4 and TRBJ1-2; D remains unclear. V was pared by 4 bases and J by 2 bases, with 11 bases between. The CDR3 extends over 14 amino acids.

This clonotype was counted many times. J is TRBJ2-7 and V is TRBV11-2; 10 bases are a match to TRBD1. The CDR3 is 15 residues long. J was trimmed by 6 bases and V by 6 bases; bases with no gene match: 11. CDR1 SGHAT and CDR2 FQNNGV come from the germline V gene. The CDR3: CASRLIRDRGGEQYF. The CDR3 bases are TGTGCCAGCAGGCTCATCCGGGACAGGGGAGGCGAGCAGTACTTC. Full variable domain (missing parts from reference TRBV11-2 and TRBJ2-7): EAGVAQSPRYKIIEKRQSVAFWCNPISGHATLYWYQQILGQGPKLLIQFQNNGVVDDSQLPKDRFSAERLKGVDSTLKIQPAKLEDSAVYLCASRLIRDRGGEQYFGPGTRLTVT.

V and J are TRBV27 and TRBJ2-7, with 10 bases aligning to TRBD1. V shed 6 bases, J shed 4 bases, and the junction held 6 bases outside the gene matches. CDR3 length: 14 residues. The germline V gene encodes CDR1 MNHEY and CDR2 SMNVEV (reference sequence). CDR3 residues: CASSWGTGAYEQYF. The DNA of the CDR3 is TGTGCCAGCAGCTGGGGGACAGGGGCTTACGAGCAGTACTTC.

The chain couples TRBV7-2 to TRBJ2-2, with 12 bases identical to TRBD2. V gave up 6 bases and J gave up 6 bases; unmatched junction bases: 8. The CDR3 sequence is 16 residues long. Germline V lookup: CDR1 SGHTA, CDR2 FQGNSA. This CDR3 reads CASSPTSGRISGELFF. CDR3 DNA: TGTGCCAGCAGTCCCACTAGCGGGAGGATTTCCGGGGAGCTGTTTTTT.

This clonotype has at least ten counts. The chain is built from TRBV29-1 and TRBJ2-7; either TRBD1 or TRBD2 may fit D (6 bases each). V lost 2 bases, J lost 3 bases, and 11 bases lay in between. From germline, CDR1 is SQVTM and CDR2 ANQGSEA. There are 13 residues in the CDR3. The CDR3 reads CSVERGAGYEQYF. The CDR3 DNA reads as TGCAGCGTTGAAAGGGGGGCGGGCTACGAGCAGTACTTC.

A few counts support this clonotype. The rearrangement joins TRBV2 to TRBJ2-3; 11 bases map to TRBD2. From germline, CDR1 is SNHLY and CDR2 FYNNEI. This CDR3 is 15 amino acids long. Trimming took 9 bases from V and 7 from J; bases not matched to a gene: 12. CDR3 bases: TGTGCCAGTGAGGGGGACCTAGCGGGGGGCCATACGCAGTATTTT. It yields the protein CASEGDLAGGHTQYF.

In this sample, this clonotype turned up many times. The chain couples TRBV4-3 to TRBJ2-5; D not resolved. V was pared by 0 bases and J by 5 bases, with 7 bases between. Germline V gene data show CDR1 as LGHNA and CDR2 as YSLEER. The length of the CDR3 is 13 residues. The CDR3 coding sequence is TGCGCCAGCAGCCAAGATCACAGTGAGACCCAGTACTTC. Protein product: CASSQDHSETQYF.

The V call is TRBV5-1, the J call TRBJ2-6; a possible D gene is TRBD2 (7 bases). The CDR3 is 16 residues long. Trimming took off 7 bases at V and 0 bases at J, with 14 bases between the two ends. The germline V gene has CDR1 SGHRS and CDR2 YFSETQ. The CDR3, as DNA: TGCGCCAGCTCTAGGGGGGGCAGCTCTGGGGCCAACGTCCTGACTTTC. Its translation is CASSRGGSSGANVLTF.

V usage is TRBV21-1 and J usage is TRBJ2-4; TRBD1, the table's D call, was not compared with the DNA. TRBV21-1 is described as a pseudogene. This CDR3 is built from 15 residues. This CDR3 is CASRGGRGPKNIQYF. The DNA for the CDR3 is TGTGCCAGCAGAGGCGGCCGGGGACCCAAAAACATTCAGTACTTC.

This clonotype turned up a few times. The chain has TRBV20-1 and TRBJ1-6; D ambiguous. Trimming pared 0 bases from V and 7 bases from J, leaving 7 bases between. Germline assignment: CDR1 DFQATT and CDR2 SNEGSKA (reference sequence). The CDR3 contains 13 residues. Here the CDR3 reads CSARDNWNSPLHF. CDR3 sequence (DNA): TGCAGTGCTAGAGATAACTGGAATTCACCCCTCCACTTT.

CDR3 DNA: TGCAGTGCTAGGTGGCAGGGGATGTGGAATGAGCAGTTCTTC. Protein sequence: CSARWQGMWNEQFF. The V call is TRBV20-1, the J call TRBJ2-1; a possible D gene is TRBD1 (6 bases). The V end lost 3 bases, the J end lost 7 bases, and 16 bases lay between the germline ends. The CDR3 covers 14 residues. CDR1 and CDR2 from the germline V gene are DFQATT and SNEGSKA (reference sequence).

This clonotype has only a few counts. The V and J genes are TRBV27 and TRBJ2-7; D assignment may be TRBD1 or TRBD2 (5 bases each). There are 13 residues in the CDR3. CDR1 MNHEY and CDR2 SMNVEV come from the germline V gene (reference sequence). V was clipped by 6 bases and J by 3 bases, with 12 bases between them. CDR3 amino acids: CASRGDGLYEQYF. The CDR3 nucleotides read TGTGCCAGCAGGGGGGACGGGCTCTACGAGCAGTACTTC.

Within the sample, this clonotype is medium-sized. The J gene is TRBJ2-5, the V gene TRBV20-1; D possibly corresponds to TRBD2 (6 bases). This CDR3 is built from 14 residues. The germline V gene has CDR1 DFQATT and CDR2 SNEGSKA (reference sequence). Trimming cost V 1 base and J 5 bases, with 14 bases left between them. In DNA, the CDR3 is TGCAGTGCTAGAGTTGTGGGAGGAGGTGAGACCCAGTACTTC. Translated, it gives CSARVVGGGETQYF.

This clonotype was counted only a few times. This chain connects TRBV11-2 to TRBJ2-2; D remains ambiguous. The ends were cut back, 3 bases at V and 2 bases at J, with 7 bases in the middle. This CDR3 has 14 amino acids. The V gene's germline CDR1 is SGHAT and CDR2 FQNNGV. The CDR3 DNA reads as TGTGCCAGCAGCTTCTATGCTAACACCGGGGAGCTGTTTTTT. The encoded protein is CASSFYANTGELFF.

The J gene is TRBJ2-7, the V gene TRBV29-1; 7 bases are a match to TRBD2. CDR1 and CDR2 from the germline V gene are SQVTM and ANQGSEA. With V trimmed by 3 bases and J by 2 bases, 10 bases remained unmatched. The CDR3 is 15 residues long. The CDR3 sequence: CSVDSDTGTTYEQYF. DNA of the CDR3: TGCAGCGTTGACTCAGATACCGGGACTACCTACGAGCAGTACTTC.

V usage is TRBV2 and J usage is TRBJ2-1; 10 nucleotides align to TRBD1. Germline loops: CDR1 SNHLY, CDR2 FYNNEI. V shed 7 bases, J shed 5 bases, and the junction held 8 bases outside the gene matches. The CDR3 contains 15 residues. The CDR3 protein is CASKRGTGAHNEQFF. In DNA, the CDR3 is TGTGCCAGCAAACGCGGGACAGGGGCACACAATGAGCAGTTCTTC.

This clonotype was observed a few times. The gene calls are TRBV4-1 and TRBJ2-1, with TRBD1 as a possible D gene (5 bases). The CDR3 extends over 17 amino acids. Looked up from germline, CDR1 is MGHRA and CDR2 is YSYEKL. V lost 4 bases and J lost 0, with 16 bases in between. In DNA form, the CDR3 reads TGCGCCAGCAGCCCCACAAGGGGCAGGAGCTCCTACAATGAGCAGTTCTTC. Amino acids: CASSPTRGRSSYNEQFF.

V gene TRBV5-8 combines with J gene TRBJ2-5; 11 nucleotides align to TRBD2. Germline CDR1 SGHTS, CDR2 YDEGEE. This CDR3 has 15 residues. Trimming cost V 5 bases and J 4 bases; bases outside gene matches: 7. The CDR3 here is CASRIRLAGLETQYF. The CDR3 DNA reads as TGTGCCAGCAGGATCCGACTAGCGGGACTAGAGACCCAGTACTTC.

As regards this clonotype: Being one base from a much bigger clone, this may be a read error. Without the conserved terminal phenylalanine or tryptophan, this CDR3 likely stems from a read error. The rearrangement links TRBV11-2 to TRBJ1-2; the D is unclear. CDR1 is SGHAT and CDR2 is FQNNGV in the germline V gene. CDR3 length equals 15 residues. Trimming cost V 4 bases and J 3 bases, with 15 bases left between them. CDR3 in amino acids: CASSYDMDIHYGYTC. Here the CDR3 DNA reads TGTGCCAGCAGCTACGACATGGATATACACTATGGCTACACCTGC.

This clonotype has at least ten counts. The chain recombines TRBV2 with TRBJ1-1; possibly TRBD1 for D (5 bases). The germline gives CDR1 SNHLY, CDR2 FYNNEI. The CDR3 consists of 12 residues. Trimming pared 11 bases from V and 0 bases from J, leaving 10 bases between. CDR3: CAGGNMNTEAFF. In nucleotides, the CDR3 is TGTGCCGGGGGAAACATGAACACTGAAGCTTTCTTT.

This clonotype was picked up many times. The chain combines TRBV6-1 with TRBJ2-5, with D perhaps TRBD2 (6 bases). The CDR3 spans 14 residues. Looked up from germline, CDR1 is MNHNS and CDR2 is SASEGT. Trimming stripped 4 bases from V and 3 bases from J, with 12 bases between. The chain's CDR3 is CASSALGGEETQYF. CDR3 in DNA: TGTGCCAGCAGTGCGCTCGGGGGAGAAGAGACCCAGTACTTC.

This clonotype was counted ten times or more. The rearrangement joins TRBV4-1 to TRBJ2-1; 7 bases map to TRBD2. With 2 bases clipped from V and 5 bases from J, the junction kept 3 bases outside the gene matches. The CDR3 is 14 residues long. Germline V gene data show CDR1 as MGHRA and CDR2 as YSYEKL. The CDR3 sequence: CASSQQRGDNEQFF. CDR3 nucleotides: TGCGCCAGCAGCCAACAGCGGGGAGACAATGAGCAGTTCTTC.